These 28 T cell receptor beta chains came from one sample sequenced in a study of T-cell memory formation after mild COVID-19. TCRdb reprocessed the 5' RACE reads via MiXCR and lists one record per CDR3 protein. The sample consists of 120,000 to 150,000 distinct CDR3 sequences, 6% to 7% of them appearing once. Sequenced input: PBMCs or a T cell subset sorted from them (not recorded which). The source of these receptors is an adult woman who had mild COVID-19 (a few samples of this study predate the infection). Cell type and time point are not known.

This clonotype has at least ten counts. The chain links TRBV19 to TRBJ2-2; tentatively, D is TRBD2 (6 bases). Germline CDR1 reads LNHDA; CDR2 reads SQIVND (reference sequence). The CDR3 totals 15 residues. V was pared by 8 bases and J by 0 bases, with 13 bases between. Here the CDR3 reads CASCRGSSNTGELFF. CDR3 nucleotides: TGTGCCAGTTGTCGGGGGTCTTCGAACACCGGGGAGCTGTTTTTT.

This clonotype was seen only a few times. The chain uses TRBV19 and TRBJ1-6; D is unresolved. In germline, CDR1 is LNHDA, CDR2 SQIVND (reference sequence). This CDR3 region has 13 residues. The germline V and J ends were trimmed by 3 bases and 10 bases, with 10 bases remaining between them. The CDR3 nucleotides are TGTGCCAGTAGTATCGGACCAGCGTCACCCCTCCACTTT. Translation: CASSIGPASPLHF.

In DNA, the CDR3 is TGCAGTGCTAGAGGAGTCAGGGGGCGGGACAATGAGCAGTTCTTC. Its protein is CSARGVRGRDNEQFF. The genes are TRBV20-1 and TRBJ2-1, with 8 bases fitting TRBD1. Germline lookup yields CDR1 DFQATT and CDR2 SNEGSKA (reference sequence). The CDR3 runs to 15 residues. With V trimmed by 1 base and J by 5 bases, 7 bases remained unmatched.

Only a few counts were recorded for this clonotype. This chain joins TRBV5-1 and TRBJ1-2, with a possible D match to TRBD1 (6 bases). The CDR3 contains 14 residues. The germline V and J ends were trimmed by 0 bases and 3 bases, with 9 bases remaining between them. The V gene's germline CDR1 is SGHRS and CDR2 YFSETQ. CDR3 sequence (DNA): TGCGCCAGCAGCTTGGGGTACAGGGACTATGGCTACACCTTC. Translated, it gives CASSLGYRDYGYTF.

The chain employs TRBV11-1 and TRBJ1-1; D perhaps matches TRBD1 (5 bases). Germline V gene lookup returns CDR1 SGHAT and CDR2 FQDESV (reference sequence). V lost 8 bases and J 4 bases, leaving 11 bases between the germline ends. The CDR3 sequence is 12 residues long. CDR3 sequence (DNA): TGTGCCAGCCGCCGGGGGTTCACTGAAGCTTTCTTT. This codes for CASRRGFTEAFF.

V is TRBV7-6 and J is TRBJ1-1; TRBD1 aligns across 9 bases. The length of the CDR3 is 17 residues. CDR1 is SGHVS and CDR2 is FNYEAQ in the germline V gene. Trimming took 0 bases from V and 4 from J; bases not matched to a gene: 9. CDR3 sequence (DNA): TGTGCCAGCAGCTTAGCGCGGTGGAGGACAGGGGCCACTGAAGCTTTCTTT. This codes for CASSLARWRTGATEAFF.

The chain carries TRBV29-1 and TRBJ2-1; D is unclear. The CDR3 loop spans 12 amino acids. V lost 4 bases and J lost 4, with 8 bases in between. Germline CDR1 and CDR2: SQVTM and ANQGSEA. The CDR3 DNA is TGCAGCGTTGTAAAGGTATACAATGAGCAGTTCTTC. Translating gives CSVVKVYNEQFF.

This chain connects TRBV5-6 to TRBJ1-6; D possibly corresponds to TRBD1 (5 bases). Germline V gives CDR1 SGHDT, CDR2 YYEEEE. The CDR3 runs to 14 residues. V lost 0 bases and J 6 bases, leaving 7 bases between the germline ends. CDR3 loop: CASSLGQSNSPLHF. The CDR3 bases are TGTGCCAGCAGCTTGGGACAGTCTAATTCACCCCTCCACTTT.

This clonotype has only a few counts. The chain carries TRBV20-1 and TRBJ1-1, with D perhaps TRBD1 (6 bases). The CDR3 is 17 residues long. The ends were cut back, 1 base at V and 3 bases at J, with 21 bases in the middle. Germline lookup yields CDR1 DFQATT and CDR2 SNEGSKA (reference sequence). The CDR3 protein is CSARAGGAAPKDTEAFF. Here the CDR3 DNA reads TGCAGTGCTAGAGCTGGGGGGGCGGCCCCAAAGGACACTGAAGCTTTCTTT.

There are a few counts of this clonotype. The chain employs TRBV12-3 or TRBV12-4 and TRBJ1-1, with D tentatively TRBD1 (6 bases). The V and J ends lost 2 bases and 5 bases respectively, with 12 bases between them. The CDR3 consists of 14 residues. The CDR3 region has the DNA TGTGCCAGCAGTTTAAGGGAAAGGGGGACTGAAGCTTTCTTT. Protein product: CASSLRERGTEAFF.

This clonotype was seen a few times. V gene TRBV29-1 combines with J gene TRBJ1-5, with D unclear. In germline, CDR1 is SQVTM, CDR2 ANQGSEA. CDR3 length: 11 amino acids. V was shortened by 0 bases and J by 12 bases, with 9 bases between the two germline ends. The CDR3 sequence is CSVEDNWSQHF. The CDR3 bases are TGCAGCGTTGAAGATAATTGGAGCCAGCATTTT.

This clonotype came up many times. V is TRBV27 and J is TRBJ1-2; D is perhaps TRBD1 (6 bases). This CDR3 is 17 amino acids long. The germline V gene has CDR1 MNHEY and CDR2 SMNVEV (reference sequence). V lost 5 bases and J 5 bases, leaving 24 bases between the germline ends. The CDR3: CASSNRDTRQSSYGYTF. CDR3 nucleotides: TGTGCCAGCAGTAACCGGGACACTCGGCAGTCTAGTTATGGCTACACCTTC.

V gene TRBV11-2 combines with J gene TRBJ2-5; no firm D call. The V gene lost 1 base and the J gene lost 4 bases, with 13 bases spanning the gap. CDR1 SGHAT and CDR2 FQNNGV come from the germline V gene. This CDR3 is built from 15 residues. The CDR3 region has the DNA TGTGCCAGCAGCTTAGTAGGCGCGGACGGAGAGACCCAGTACTTC. Protein product: CASSLVGADGETQYF.

This clonotype was detected many times. The rearrangement uses TRBV5-1 and TRBJ2-2; D is undetermined. V was cut by 0 bases and J by 4 bases, with 13 bases left in between. Per the germline V gene, CDR1 is SGHRS and CDR2 is YFSETQ. This CDR3 contains 16 residues. In nucleotides, the CDR3 is TGCGCCAGCAGCTTGGCCGATCTCAGGTCCACCGGGGAGCTGTTTTTT. Translating it yields CASSLADLRSTGELFF.

This clonotype was counted only a few times. This chain joins TRBV3-1 and TRBJ2-7; D unclear. Deletions cut 0 bases from V and 0 bases from J, with 9 bases between. In germline, CDR1 is LGHDT, CDR2 YNNKEL (reference sequence). This CDR3 is built from 15 residues. CDR3 in DNA: TGTGCCAGCAGCCAAGATCTGACTGCCTCCTACGAGCAGTACTTC. Translated, it gives CASSQDLTASYEQYF.

This clonotype appeared a few times. The CDR3 DNA is TGTGCCAGCAGGCGCGGGCGGGAGTTGGCCCACACAGATACGCAGTATTTT. Amino acid sequence: CASRRGRELAHTDTQYF. The J gene is TRBJ2-3, the V gene TRBV27, with 7 bases aligning to TRBD2. V was clipped by 6 bases and J by 2 bases; unmatched bases: 14. The CDR3 length is 17 residues. Germline V gene lookup returns CDR1 MNHEY and CDR2 SMNVEV (reference sequence).

This clonotype was counted between two and nine times. V gene TRBV7-9 combines with J gene TRBJ2-1, with D perhaps matching TRBD2 (5 bases). The CDR3 loop spans 14 amino acids. From germline, CDR1 is SEHNR and CDR2 FQNEAQ (reference sequence). The V end was cut by 6 bases, the J end by 0 bases, with 9 bases between. The CDR3 here is CASSIGSSYNEQFF. The CDR3 DNA reads TGTGCCAGCAGTATAGGGAGCTCCTACAATGAGCAGTTCTTC.

This clonotype was seen at least ten times. This sequence joins TRBV9 and TRBJ2-1; 12 bases match TRBD2. V trimming: 0 bases; J trimming: 7 bases; junction bases outside the gene matches: 17. The CDR3 runs 20 residues. Germline assignment: CDR1 SGDLS and CDR2 YYNGEE. CDR3 sequence reads: CASSVDPFPLTSGSANEQFF. CDR3 DNA sequence: TGTGCCAGCAGCGTAGACCCCTTCCCCCTGACTAGCGGGAGCGCGAATGAGCAGTTCTTC. Using reference TRBV9 and TRBJ2-1 for the parts outside the CDR3, the full variable domain is DSGVTQTPKHLITATGQRVTLRCSPRSGDLSVYWYQQSLDQGLQFLIQYYNGEERAKGNILERFSAQQFPDLHSELNLSSLELGDSALYFCASSVDPFPLTSGSANEQFFGPGTRLTVL.

As concerns this clonotype: Being one base from a much bigger clone, this may be a read error. The chain recombines TRBV30 with TRBJ2-7; D call uncertain. CDR3 length equals 11 residues. Trimming took off 6 bases at V and 5 bases at J, with 11 bases between the two ends. From germline, CDR1 is GTSNPN and CDR2 SVGIG (reference sequence). Here the CDR3 reads CACGWAHEQYF. As DNA, the CDR3 is TGTGCCTGTGGGTGGGCACACGAGCAGTACTTC.

The chain is built from TRBV15 and TRBJ2-3; TRBD2 aligns across 8 bases. CDR1 LNHNV and CDR2 YYDKDF come from the germline V gene (reference sequence). The CDR3 contains 15 residues. J lost 5 bases, V lost 5 bases, and 9 bases had no gene match. CDR3 protein: CATSSRAGAGDTQYF. CDR3 nucleotides: TGTGCCACCAGCTCCCGAGCGGGAGCAGGAGATACGCAGTATTTT.

The sample holds a few counts of this clonotype. The J gene is TRBJ1-5, the V gene TRBV28, with D unclear. CDR3 length: 12 residues. V lost 6 bases and J lost 6, with 9 bases in between. Germline V gives CDR1 MDHEN, CDR2 SYDVKM. The DNA of the CDR3 is TGTGCCAGCAGACGCCCGGGTCAGCCCCAGCATTTT. Protein product: CASRRPGQPQHF.

This rearrangement joins TRBV10-3 to TRBJ2-7; a weak D match, TRBD2 (5 bases). The length of the CDR3 is 14 residues. Germline CDR1 and CDR2: ENHRY and SYGVKD. V was cut by 2 bases and J by 3 bases, with 11 bases left in between. This CDR3 is CAISENQAGYEQYF. In nucleotides, the CDR3 is TGTGCCATCAGTGAGAATCAGGCGGGCTACGAGCAGTACTTC.

In its sample, this clonotype was seen many times. V is TRBV15 and J is TRBJ2-3, with 7 nucleotides matching TRBD2. Germline V gives CDR1 LNHNV, CDR2 YYDKDF (reference sequence). The junction had 17 bases not matched to a gene; V was cut back by 1 base and J by 13 bases. This CDR3 has 16 residues. The DNA of the CDR3 is TGTGCCACCAGCAGAGCTGGTGGGACTAAGGCCCGGGGCGAGTATTTT. Protein sequence: CATSRAGGTKARGEYF.

V and J are TRBV29-1 and TRBJ2-2; D unresolved. This CDR3 comprises 12 residues. Germline CDR1 is SQVTM and CDR2 is ANQGSEA. V lost 4 bases to trimming and J lost 5 bases, with 8 bases between them. DNA of the CDR3: TGCAGCGTTGGCTGGGTGACCGGGGAGCTGTTTTTT. Protein sequence: CSVGWVTGELFF.

The chain recombines TRBV5-1 with TRBJ2-7; 8 positions match TRBD1. Germline-derived CDR1 and CDR2 are SGHRS and YFSETQ. V lost 6 bases to trimming and J lost 4 bases; unmatched junction nucleotides: 9. The CDR3 has 14 amino acids. The CDR3 sequence is CASNPSGTGYEQYF. CDR3 bases: TGCGCCAGCAATCCATCTGGGACAGGTTACGAGCAGTACTTC. Full variable domain (rest looked up from reference TRBV5-1 and TRBJ2-7): KAGVTQTPRYLIKTRGQQVTLSCSPISGHRSVSWYQQTPGQGLQFLFEYFSETQRNKGNFPGRFSGRQFSNSRSEMNVSTLELGDSALYLCASNPSGTGYEQYFGPGTRLTVT.

CDR3 coding DNA: TGTGCCAGCAGTTACCCCGACAGGGTAGGCACTGAAGCTTTCTTT. This codes for CASSYPDRVGTEAFF. V and J are TRBV6-5 and TRBJ1-1; 7 positions agree with TRBD1. The CDR3 has 15 amino acids. V dropped 2 bases and J dropped 4; count of bases not matched to a gene: 7. Germline V gene lookup returns CDR1 MNHEY and CDR2 SVGAGI.

The sample holds a few counts of this clonotype. The chain joins TRBV27 to TRBJ1-2; 9 bases align to TRBD1. The trim removed 6 bases at V and 8 bases at J, leaving 7 bases unmatched. Germline assignment: CDR1 MNHEY and CDR2 SMNVEV (reference sequence). The CDR3 length is 13 residues. CDR3 residues: CASSRGTGQGYTF. The CDR3, as DNA: TGTGCCAGCAGCCGCGGGACAGGGCAAGGCTACACCTTC.

This clonotype has more than one count but fewer than ten. The chain recombines TRBV12-3 or TRBV12-4 with TRBJ1-6, with 8 bases that match TRBD1. V lost 5 bases, J lost 6 bases, and 3 bases stayed unmatched. This CDR3 spans 14 amino acids. In nucleotides, the CDR3 is TGTGCCAGCAGTAACAGGGGGTTTAATTCACCCCTCCACTTT. Translating gives CASSNRGFNSPLHF.